Presented here are 3 T cell receptor beta chains from one specimen sequenced in a study of patients and donors after allogeneic stem cell transplantation. In TCRdb, the RT-PCR reads were re-called with MiXCR into one record per CDR3 protein. The table shows more than 55,000 distinct CDR3 sequences, with approximately 12% occurring only once. The sequencing sample was made of blood, either unsorted or a sorted T cell fraction (not recorded which). These receptors came from a human donor who was either an allogeneic HSCT recipient or a stem cell or donor lymphocyte infusion donor (not recorded which). It is not recorded whose cells these are; they may come from a transplant donor.

The rearrangement links TRBV6-5 to TRBJ2-7; 9 bases align to TRBD2. This CDR3 region has 18 residues. Germline V gene sequence: CDR1 MNHEY, CDR2 SVGAGI. V lost 5 bases and J lost 3; bases outside the gene matches: 17. CDR3 in amino acids: CASSHTAVREGSYYEQYF. CDR3 coding DNA: TGTGCCAGCAGTCATACCGCGGTGCGGGAGGGATCCTACTACGAGCAGTACTTC.

The chain is built from TRBV20-1 and TRBJ2-5; D is possibly TRBD1 (6 bases). Per the germline V gene, CDR1 is DFQATT and CDR2 is SNEGSKA (reference sequence). V was clipped by 1 base and J by 5 bases, with 17 bases between them. This CDR3 is built from 15 residues. The CDR3 loop reads CSARGLQGNWETQYF. The CDR3 DNA reads as TGCAGTGCTAGAGGATTACAGGGAAATTGGGAGACCCAGTACTTC.

This chain connects TRBV20-1 to TRBJ2-7; D is perhaps TRBD1 (6 bases). The CDR3 has 14 amino acids. V lost 2 bases and J lost 6, with 17 bases in between. CDR1 is DFQATT and CDR2 is SNEGSKA in the germline V gene (reference sequence). Here the CDR3 reads CSARTGTGKGEQYF. For the CDR3, the DNA is TGCAGTGCTAGAACGGGTACAGGGAAAGGCGAGCAGTACTTC.